This T cell receptor (beta chain) comes out of a study of T cell responses to AZD1222 COVID-19 vaccine. Study-wide results and limits: The study found vaccine-associated CD4 TCRs spanning spike, dominant at 160-218 and 743-854. Most donors were white British and more were female, and clonal diversity was possibly underestimated. Spike-specific TCR breadth and depth grew following two AZD1222 doses. Researchers took repertoire samples only after the peak T cell response had come.

Assay used: immunoSEQ multiplex PCR; TCRdb lists only in-frame clones, some missing. Of about 200,000 clones listed, 80% to 95% were seen once; the top ten hold 0.95% to 1.1%. The length of the CDR3 is 18 residues. Looked up from germline, CDR1 is LGHNA and CDR2 is YNFKEQ. Trimming cost V 4 bases and J 4 bases; bases outside gene matches: 15. This clone was picked up one time. The antigen is not known. The receptor was derived from an adult who received the AZD1222 COVID-19 vaccine. The gene calls are TRBV4-2 and TRBJ2-2, with 7 bases fitting TRBD2. This material consisted of peripheral blood, taken 28 days after the second AZD1222 dose. CDR3 nucleotides: TGTGCCAGCAGCCTGACCCCCTTGGGCCCGGGGGGCACCGGGGAGCTGTTTTTT. Its translation is CASSLTPLGPGGTGELFF.